This record looks at one TCR beta chain sequence and its context. No antigen is known for it. The CDR3 extends over 14 amino acids. Losses at the gene ends were 6 bases for V and 8 bases for J; bases not matched to a gene: 9. This specimen belongs to a study of CD8 T cells in Susac syndrome. For the study at large: When their blood was taken, patients with Susac syndrome were therapy-naive, taking corticosteroids, or taking intravenous immunoglobulin alone. General study results and limits: The authors acknowledged that their TCR sequencing and HLA analysis involved a relatively small number of individuals. In Susac patients, clonal expansion was not detected in CD4+ cells.

The RNA, roughly 0.45 to 1 ug, was put through reverse transcription using random hexamers. TCRdb reprocessed the immunoSEQ multiplex PCR reads via MiXCR and lists one record per CDR3 protein. The sample has 180,000 or so distinct CDR3 sequences; about 94% are singletons. The chain has TRBV12-3 or TRBV12-4 and TRBJ1-2; 10 positions agree with TRBD1. The source is a human donor with Susac syndrome. Sequencing was performed on CD4+ T cells from PBMCs. CDR3 protein: CASRKTGGSEGYTF. The CDR3 DNA is TGTGCCAGCAGAAAGACAGGGGGCTCAGAAGGCTACACCTTC.